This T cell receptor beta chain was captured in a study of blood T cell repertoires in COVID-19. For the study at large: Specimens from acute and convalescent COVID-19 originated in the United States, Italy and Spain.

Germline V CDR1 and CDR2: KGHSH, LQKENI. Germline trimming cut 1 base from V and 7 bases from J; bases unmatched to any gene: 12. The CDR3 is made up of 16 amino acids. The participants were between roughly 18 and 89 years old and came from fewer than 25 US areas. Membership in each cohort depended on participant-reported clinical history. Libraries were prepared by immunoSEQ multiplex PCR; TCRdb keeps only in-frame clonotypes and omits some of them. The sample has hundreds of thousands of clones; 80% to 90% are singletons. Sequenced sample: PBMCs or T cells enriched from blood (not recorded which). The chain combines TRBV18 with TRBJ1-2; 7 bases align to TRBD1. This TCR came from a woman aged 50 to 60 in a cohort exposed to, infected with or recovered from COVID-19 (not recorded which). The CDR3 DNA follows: TGTGCCAGCTCACCACTTGAGACAGGGCCCTCTGTTGGCTACACCTTC. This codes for CASSPLETGPSVGYTF.